The TCR beta chain under discussion was sequenced for a study of cytomegalovirus exposure and HLA in healthy donors. CDR1 MNHEY and CDR2 SMNVEV come from the germline V gene (reference sequence). The CDR3 runs to 14 residues. The V segment lost 2 bases and the J segment 3 bases; nucleotides outside the gene matches: 0. Comment on this clone: Its antigen is as yet unknown.

Overall study results and limits: Across all donors, roughly uniform sequencing depth was an assumption of the presence/absence analyses. Fewer N-insertions (relative to the roughly 630-donor mean) were reportedly seen in an Asian-associated ancestry cluster in a later analysis. It was about 150 TCR beta chains that were listed as cytomegalovirus-associated. Earlier results showed most TCR beta V segments being productive about 90% or about 30% of the time.

Use of 60 Vbeta and 13 Jbeta primers characterized the PCR. The repertoire was sequenced with immunoSEQ multiplex PCR; TCRdb's copy has only in-frame clones and lacks some. The repertoire holds some 150,000 clones, with around 80% as singletons. The sequencing input was PBMCs. V is TRBV27 and J is TRBJ2-2, with 7 bases fitting TRBD1. The clonotype originates from a woman aged 50 to 60 in good health and CMV-seropositive. CDR3 sequence (DNA): TGTGCCAGCAGTTTACAGGGGGACACCGGGGAGCTGTTTTTT. Translation gives CASSLQGDTGELFF.